Listed below are T cell receptor beta chains from one sample, sequenced in a study of blood T cells in healthy people across ages. MiXCR, applied by TCRdb to the 5' RACE reads, yields one record per CDR3 protein. Of 600,000 or so distinct CDR3 sequences listed, around half are singletons. The material sequenced was blood. These receptors were taken from a man aged 80 or over in good health. Both conserved end residues are part of each CDR3. Each record gives: V gene, D gene, clone size, J gene, CDR3 DNA, CDR3 protein. A D gene is named only where the DNA matches it firmly. Expanded clones are given a class, and other clones once, few, many or no size at all.

TRBV10-3	TRBD2	NA	TRBJ2-3	TGTGCCATCAGGCGCGGGGGGCCTAAAGGAGATACGCAGTATTTT	CAIRRGGPKGDTQYF
TRBV4-3	NA	NA	TRBJ2-2	TGCGCCAGCAGCCAAGATCAAGGGACGGTTACCGGGGAGCTGTTTTTT	CASSQDQGTVTGELFF
TRBV20-1	TRBD2	NA	TRBJ2-3	TGCAGTGCTAACCCTCCGGGAGGGAAAGATACGCAGTATTTT	CSANPPGGKDTQYF
TRBV7-2	TRBD1	few	TRBJ2-7	TGTGCCAGCAGTCCATCTAGGACAGGGGACTACGAGCAGTACTTC	CASSPSRTGDYEQYF
TRBV7-3	TRBD1	few	TRBJ1-1	TGTGCCAGCAGCTCGACAGGGCTCCGAGACACTGAAGCTTTCTTT	CASSSTGLRDTEAFF
TRBV28	TRBD2	NA	TRBJ2-3	TGTGCCAGCAGAGTAAGCGGGATTGGAGATACGCAGTATTTT	CASRVSGIGDTQYF
TRBV5-1	NA	NA	TRBJ2-3	TGCGCCAGCAGCTTGGTCGGGGTGAGAACAGATACGCAGTATTTT	CASSLVGVRTDTQYF
TRBV9	TRBD1	NA	TRBJ2-1	TGTGCCAGCAGCGTAGGACAGGGGGCGGGTGAGCAGTTCTTC	CASSVGQGAGEQFF
TRBV27	NA	few	TRBJ2-7	TGTGCCAGCAGTTTAAAGGCTCCGGATCTGAGGGGGACTCTTTCCTACGAGCAGTACTTC	CASSLKAPDLRGTLSYEQYF
TRBV29-1	TRBD1	NA	TRBJ2-7	TGCAGCGTTGTGACCGACAGGGGGGCCGAGCAGTACTTC	CSVVTDRGAEQYF
TRBV21-1	NA	NA	TRBJ1-6	TGTGCCAGCAGCAAGAACTCCGGAAGGAGCTCCTATAATTCACCCCTCCACTTT	CASSKNSGRSSYNSPLHF
TRBV7-2	NA	few	TRBJ2-1	TGTGCCAGCAGCTTCTTGGGGGGACCCTACAATGAGCAGTTCTTC	CASSFLGGPYNEQFF
TRBV20-1	NA	few	TRBJ2-5	TGCAGTGCTAGAGACTCAGGCTCGGGCACTAAAGAGACCCAGTACTTC	CSARDSGSGTKETQYF
TRBV20-1	TRBD1	few	TRBJ1-4	TGCAGTGCTAGAGCAGGCCCCGGGACAGAGAAACTGTTTTTT	CSARAGPGTEKLFF
TRBV29-1	NA	NA	TRBJ2-2	TGCAGCGGAACCGGGACAAGCACCGGGGAGCTGTTTTTT	CSGTGTSTGELFF
TRBV6-5	NA	NA	TRBJ2-1	TGTGCCAGCAGTTCCGCCACGGGGAGAGGTGTCTACAATGAGCAGTTCTTC	CASSSATGRGVYNEQFF
TRBV6-5	TRBD1	many	TRBJ1-4	TGTGCCAGCAGCCGAGGGACAGGGGGCTCGTATGAAAAACTGTTTTTT	CASSRGTGGSYEKLFF
TRBV18	NA	NA	TRBJ1-6	TGTGCCAGCTCACCCGAGCAGGGCGTAGTGTCACCCCTCCACTTT	CASSPEQGVVSPLHF
TRBV10-2	NA	NA	TRBJ2-3	TGCGCCAGCCCCGGGGCCACCTCATCCACAGATACGCAGTATTTT	CASPGATSSTDTQYF
TRBV10-3	TRBD1	NA	TRBJ1-6	TGTGCCATCAGTGCGGGACAGGGGGCAGGCTCACCCCTCCACTTT	CAISAGQGAGSPLHF
TRBV4-1	TRBD1	NA	TRBJ2-6	TGCGCCAGCAGCCGACCGACAGGGGGGGGAACCTCTGGGGCCAACGTCCTGACTTTC	CASSRPTGGGTSGANVLTF
TRBV7-2	TRBD1	once	TRBJ2-1	TGTGCCAACAGTTATTCGACAGGGAGACAATACAATGAGCAGTTCTTC	CANSYSTGRQYNEQFF
TRBV7-2	NA	few	TRBJ2-5	TGTGCCAGCAGCTTGGCCGGGACTCGCCAAGAGACCCAGTACTTC	CASSLAGTRQETQYF
TRBV7-9	NA	few	TRBJ1-1	TGTGCCAGCAGCCCAGGACAAAGGTTCGGCACTGAAGCTTTCTTT	CASSPGQRFGTEAFF
TRBV29-1	NA	once	TRBJ2-1	TGCAGCGCCCTCCTTTACAATGAGCAGTTCTTC	CSALLYNEQFF
TRBV6-6	TRBD1	many	TRBJ2-7	TGTGCCAGCAGTCAGGGACAGCGAAGCTCCTACGAGCAGTACTTC	CASSQGQRSSYEQYF
TRBV7-9	NA	once	TRBJ2-5	TGTGCCAGCAGCTTAGCGTTAGACAATGAGCAGTACTTC	CASSLALDNEQYF
TRBV12-3/TRBV12-4	NA	NA	TRBJ2-3	NA	CASSSSFRDTQYF
TRBV4-3	NA	NA	TRBJ1-1	TGCGCCAGCAGCCCCAGGGTAGGCACTGAAGCTTTCTTT	CASSPRVGTEAFF
TRBV7-2	TRBD2	few	TRBJ2-3	TGTGCCAGCAGCTCACAAGCGGGAGTGTCAGATACGCAGTATTTT	CASSSQAGVSDTQYF
TRBV2	NA	NA	TRBJ2-3	TGTGCCAGCAGTGTTTCTAGCCCTAGCACAGATACGCAGTATTTT	CASSVSSPSTDTQYF
TRBV5-1	TRBD1	NA	TRBJ2-3	TGCGCCAGCAGCTTACCGGGACAGTCAGCAGATACGCAGTATTTT	CASSLPGQSADTQYF
TRBV12-3/TRBV12-4	TRBD2	NA	TRBJ2-2	TGTGCCAGCATCAAAGGTCGGACTAGCGGGAGGGTTTGGTTCACCGGGGAGCTGTTTTTT	CASIKGRTSGRVWFTGELFF